These T cell receptor beta chains were read from a single sample in a study of T-cell memory formation after mild COVID-19. TCRdb analysed the 5' RACE reads with MiXCR anew, one entry per CDR3 protein. The table lists roughly 340,000 distinct CDR3 sequences, more than 20% of them singletons. Sequenced sample: PBMCs or a T cell subset sorted from them (not recorded which). The source of these receptors is a man younger than 35 who had mild COVID-19 (a few samples of this study predate the infection). Cell type and time point are not known. Each CDR3 is given with its conserved first and last residue. The D gene is left open where the match is weak. Size is omitted from some rows. Given values are once, few, many or a class for expanded clones.

D gene	V gene	clone size	J gene	CDR3 protein	CDR3 DNA
NA	TRBV7-3	few	TRBJ2-2	CASSLSSQGELFF	TGTGCCAGCAGCTTAAGTAGCCAAGGGGAGCTGTTTTTT
TRBD1	TRBV5-4	NA	TRBJ1-4	CASSFKRQGAEKLFF	TGTGCCAGCAGCTTTAAACGGCAGGGGGCTGAAAAACTGTTTTTT
TRBD2	TRBV6-5	NA	TRBJ2-1	CASSYSERGGYNEQFF	TGTGCCAGCAGTTACTCGGAGCGGGGGGGATACAATGAGCAGTTCTTC
NA	TRBV5-6	NA	TRBJ2-1	CASSPYLGTPISYNEQFF	TGTGCCAGCAGCCCCTATCTGGGGACACCGATCTCCTACAATGAGCAGTTCTTC
NA	TRBV7-2	many	TRBJ2-5	CASSFQGRETQYF	TGTGCCAGCAGTTTTCAGGGGAGAGAGACCCAGTACTTC
NA	TRBV19	NA	TRBJ2-4	CASSGPLGIQYF	TGTGCCAGTAGTGGCCCCCTGGGCATTCAGTACTTC
NA	TRBV5-1	many	TRBJ2-3	CASSEPGTDTQYF	TGCGCCAGCAGCGAACCAGGCACAGATACGCAGTATTTT
NA	TRBV23-1	NA	TRBJ1-4	CASILYFHRTNEKLFF	TGCGCCAGCATTCTTTACTTCCATCGGACTAATGAAAAACTGTTTTTT
TRBD1	TRBV11-2	NA	TRBJ2-5	CASSYRGRKETQYF	TGTGCCAGCAGCTACAGGGGCCGGAAAGAGACCCAGTACTTC
NA	TRBV7-9	NA	TRBJ2-5	CASTPRKGRETQYF	TGTGCCAGCACTCCCAGGAAGGGGCGAGAGACCCAGTACTTC
NA	TRBV27	few	TRBJ2-1	CASSLFGLQGNEQFF	TGTGCCAGCAGTTTATTTGGGCTACAAGGGAATGAGCAGTTCTTC
TRBD1	TRBV5-6	NA	TRBJ2-1	CASSLATGGGNEQFF	TGTGCCAGCAGCTTGGCGACAGGGGGCGGGAATGAGCAGTTCTTC
NA	TRBV12-3/TRBV12-4	NA	TRBJ1-2	CASTPDRLNYGYTF	TGTGCCAGCACCCCTGACAGGCTTAACTATGGCTACACCTTC
NA	TRBV19	NA	TRBJ2-7	CASSIRLRDEQYF	TGTGCCAGTAGTATAAGGCTGCGGGACGAGCAGTACTTC
NA	TRBV29-1	NA	TRBJ1-1	CSVVETGNTEAFF	TGCAGCGTTGTAGAGACAGGGAACACTGAAGCTTTCTTT
NA	TRBV12-3/TRBV12-4	once	TRBJ1-6	CASSLVRGGNSPLHF	TGTGCCAGCAGTTTAGTCCGGGGGGGTAATTCACCCCTCCACTTT
NA	TRBV6-6	once	TRBJ1-1	CASSYALGRGAFF	TGTGCCAGCAGTTACGCGCTGGGCAGGGGTGCTTTCTTT
NA	TRBV7-9	few	TRBJ2-2	CASRPPTLRTGELFF	TGTGCCAGCAGGCCTCCTACCTTGAGGACCGGGGAGCTGTTTTTT
NA	TRBV4-1	NA	TRBJ1-4	CASSQDSVGGIEKLFF	TGCGCCAGCAGCCAAGATTCAGTGGGTGGTATTGAAAAACTGTTTTTT
NA	TRBV12-3/TRBV12-4	many	TRBJ2-7	CASSWLGSDEQYF	TGTGCCAGCAGTTGGTTGGGGTCCGACGAGCAGTACTTC
TRBD2	TRBV12-3/TRBV12-4	NA	TRBJ2-3	CASSLGLVRPYF	TGTGCCAGCAGTCTCGGACTAGTCCGCCCGTATTTT
NA	TRBV20-1	NA	TRBJ2-6	CSAKSGANVLTF	TGCAGTGCCAAGTCTGGGGCCAACGTCCTGACTTTC
NA	TRBV7-9	few	TRBJ1-5	CASSLGTEPSNQPQHF	TGTGCCAGCAGCTTAGGGACAGAGCCTAGCAATCAGCCCCAGCATTTT
NA	TRBV20-1	few	TRBJ1-3	CSARAPSSGNTIYF	TGCAGTGCTAGAGCCCCTAGCTCTGGAAACACCATATATTTT
NA	TRBV5-1	few	TRBJ2-3	CASSLDRPADTQYF	TGCGCCAGCAGCCTTGATAGACCAGCGGATACGCAGTATTTT
NA	TRBV2	few	TRBJ1-3	CASSWTRGNTIYF	TGTGCCAGCAGTTGGACGAGGGGAAACACCATATATTTT